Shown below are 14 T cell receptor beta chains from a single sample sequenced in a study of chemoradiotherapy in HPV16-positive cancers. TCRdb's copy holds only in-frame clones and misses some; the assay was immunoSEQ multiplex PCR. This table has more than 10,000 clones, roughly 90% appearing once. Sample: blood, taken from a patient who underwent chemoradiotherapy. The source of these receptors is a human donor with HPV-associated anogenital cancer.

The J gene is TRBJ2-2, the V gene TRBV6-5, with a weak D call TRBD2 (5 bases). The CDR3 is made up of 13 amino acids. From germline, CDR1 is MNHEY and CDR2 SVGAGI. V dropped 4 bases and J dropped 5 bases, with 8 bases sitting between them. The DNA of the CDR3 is TGTGCCAGCAGTTTCGGGGAAACCGGGGAGCTGTTTTTT. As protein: CASSFGETGELFF.

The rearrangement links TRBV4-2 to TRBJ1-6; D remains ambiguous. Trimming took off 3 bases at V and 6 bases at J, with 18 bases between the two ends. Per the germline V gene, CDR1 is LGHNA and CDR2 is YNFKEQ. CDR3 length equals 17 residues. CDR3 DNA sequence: TGTGCCAGCAGCCATCGCCGGGGAGACGGAAGTAATTCACCCCTCCACTTT. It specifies CASSHRRGDGSNSPLHF.

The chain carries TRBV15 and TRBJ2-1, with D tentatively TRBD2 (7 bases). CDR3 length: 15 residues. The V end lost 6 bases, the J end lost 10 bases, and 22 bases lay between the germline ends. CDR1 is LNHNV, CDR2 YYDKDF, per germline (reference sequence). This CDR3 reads CATRNKRGGAGEQFF. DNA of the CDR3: TGTGCCACCAGGAATAAGAGAGGGGGGGCCGGGGAGCAGTTCTTC. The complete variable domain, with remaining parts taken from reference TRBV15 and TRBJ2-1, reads DAMVIQNPRYQVTQFGKPVTLSCSQTLNHNVMYWYQQKSSQAPKLLFHYYDKDFNNEADTPDNFQSRRPNTSFCFLDIRSPGLGDTAMYLCATRNKRGGAGEQFFGPGTRLTVL.

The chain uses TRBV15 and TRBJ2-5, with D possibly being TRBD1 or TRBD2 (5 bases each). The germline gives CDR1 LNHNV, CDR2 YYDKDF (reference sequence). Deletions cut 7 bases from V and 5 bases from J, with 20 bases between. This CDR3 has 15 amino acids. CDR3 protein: CATNSRGMQGETQYF. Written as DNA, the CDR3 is TGTGCCACCAACTCGAGGGGCATGCAAGGGGAGACCCAGTACTTC.

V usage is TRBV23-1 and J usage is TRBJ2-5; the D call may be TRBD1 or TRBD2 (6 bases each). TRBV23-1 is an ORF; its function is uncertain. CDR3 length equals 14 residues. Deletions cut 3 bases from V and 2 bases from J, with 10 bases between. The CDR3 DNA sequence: TGCGCCAGCAGTCAGAGGGGGGCTCAAGAGACCCAGTACTTC. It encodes CASSQRGAQETQYF.

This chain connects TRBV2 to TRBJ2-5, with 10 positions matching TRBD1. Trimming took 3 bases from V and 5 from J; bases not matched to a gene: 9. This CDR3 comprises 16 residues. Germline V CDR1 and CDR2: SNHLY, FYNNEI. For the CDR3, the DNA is TGTGCCAGCAGTGAGATGGGGACAGGGGAGGGCGAGACCCAGTACTTC. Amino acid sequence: CASSEMGTGEGETQYF.

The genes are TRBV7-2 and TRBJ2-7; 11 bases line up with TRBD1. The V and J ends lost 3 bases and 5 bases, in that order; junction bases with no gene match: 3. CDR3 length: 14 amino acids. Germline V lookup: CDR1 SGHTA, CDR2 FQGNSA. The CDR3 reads CASSLDRGRHEQYF. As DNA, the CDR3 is TGTGCCAGCAGCTTGGACAGGGGGCGCCACGAGCAGTACTTC.

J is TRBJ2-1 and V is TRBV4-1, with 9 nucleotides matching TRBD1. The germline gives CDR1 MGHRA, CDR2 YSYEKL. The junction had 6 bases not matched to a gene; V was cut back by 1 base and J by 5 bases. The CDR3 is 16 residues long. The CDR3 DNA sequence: TGCGCCAGCAGCCAAGGTTCAGGGACAGGGAACAATGAGCAGTTCTTC. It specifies CASSQGSGTGNNEQFF.

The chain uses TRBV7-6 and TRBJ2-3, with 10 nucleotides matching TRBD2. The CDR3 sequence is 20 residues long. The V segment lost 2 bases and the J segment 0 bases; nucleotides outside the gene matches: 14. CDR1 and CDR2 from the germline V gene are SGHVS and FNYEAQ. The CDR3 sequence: CASSLYVSGGPVPSTDTQYF. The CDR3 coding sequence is TGTGCCAGCAGCTTATATGTTAGCGGGGGGCCCGTTCCCAGCACAGATACGCAGTATTTT.

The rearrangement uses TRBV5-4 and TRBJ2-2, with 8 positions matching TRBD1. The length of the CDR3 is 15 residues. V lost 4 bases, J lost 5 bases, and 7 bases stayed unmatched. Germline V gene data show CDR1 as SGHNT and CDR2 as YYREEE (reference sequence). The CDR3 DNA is TGTGCCAGCAGCCTAAAGGACAGGGCTACCGGGGAGCTGTTTTTT. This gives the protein CASSLKDRATGELFF.

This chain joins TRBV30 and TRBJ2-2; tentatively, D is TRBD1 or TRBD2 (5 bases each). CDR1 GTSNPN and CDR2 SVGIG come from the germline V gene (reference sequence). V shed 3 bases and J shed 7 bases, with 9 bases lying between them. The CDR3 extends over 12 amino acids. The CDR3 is CAWSPGGGELFF. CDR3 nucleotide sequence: TGTGCCTGGAGCCCTGGGGGCGGGGAGCTGTTTTTT.

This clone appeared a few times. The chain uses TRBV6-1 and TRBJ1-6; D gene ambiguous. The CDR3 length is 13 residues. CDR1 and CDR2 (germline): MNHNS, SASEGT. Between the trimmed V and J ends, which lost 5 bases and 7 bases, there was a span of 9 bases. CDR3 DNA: TGTGCCAGCAGTTGGAGCGTAAATTCACCCCTCCACTTT. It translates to CASSWSVNSPLHF.

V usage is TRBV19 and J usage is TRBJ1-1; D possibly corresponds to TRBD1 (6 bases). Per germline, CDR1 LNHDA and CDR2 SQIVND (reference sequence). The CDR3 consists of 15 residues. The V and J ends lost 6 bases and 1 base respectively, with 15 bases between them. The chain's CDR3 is CASRKDSRSNTEAFF. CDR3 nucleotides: TGTGCCAGTAGAAAGGACAGTAGATCGAACACTGAAGCTTTCTTT.

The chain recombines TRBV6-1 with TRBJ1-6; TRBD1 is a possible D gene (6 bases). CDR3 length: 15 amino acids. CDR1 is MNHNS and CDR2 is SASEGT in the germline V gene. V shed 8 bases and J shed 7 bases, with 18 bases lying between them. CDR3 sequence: CASQGNREGNSPLHF. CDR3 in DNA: TGTGCCAGCCAGGGAAACAGGGAGGGGAATTCACCCCTCCACTTT.